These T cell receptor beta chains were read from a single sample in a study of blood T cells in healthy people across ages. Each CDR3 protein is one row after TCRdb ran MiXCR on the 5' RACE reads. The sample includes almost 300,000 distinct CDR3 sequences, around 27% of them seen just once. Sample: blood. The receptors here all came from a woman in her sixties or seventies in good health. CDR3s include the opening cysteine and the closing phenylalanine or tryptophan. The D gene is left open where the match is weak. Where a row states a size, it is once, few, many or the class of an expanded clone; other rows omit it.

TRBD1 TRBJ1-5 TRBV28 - TGTGCCAGCACTCCATTGACAGGGGGCAAGGGGCAGCCCCAGCATTTT CASTPLTGGKGQPQHF
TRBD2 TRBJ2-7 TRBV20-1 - TGCAGTGCTAGAGACGAGCGGGGGAACACCTACGAGCAGTACTTC CSARDERGNTYEQYF
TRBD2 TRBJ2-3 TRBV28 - TGTGCCAGCAGTTTTGGACTAGCGACAGATACGCAGTATTTT CASSFGLATDTQYF
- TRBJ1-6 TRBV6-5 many TGTGCCAGCAGACCGGGACCCAAGCAGAATTCACCCCTCCACTTT CASRPGPKQNSPLHF
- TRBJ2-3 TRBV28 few TGTGCCAGCGGTTCACAGGGGACTAGCACAGATACGCAGTATTTT CASGSQGTSTDTQYF
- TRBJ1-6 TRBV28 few TGTGCCAGCACCCTAAGGACGGTCGATTCACCCCTCCACTTT CASTLRTVDSPLHF
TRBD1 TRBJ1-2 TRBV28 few TGTGCCAGCAGTTCCACAGGGGGCGACTATGGCTACACCTTC CASSSTGGDYGYTF
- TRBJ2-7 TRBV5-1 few TGCGCCAGCAGCTTGGAAGGGACGGCCACCTACGAGCAGTACTTC CASSLEGTATYEQYF
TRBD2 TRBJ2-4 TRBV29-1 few TGCAGCGTTTGGCTGTGGACTAGCGGGGGAGTAGCCAAAAACATTCAGTACTTC CSVWLWTSGGVAKNIQYF
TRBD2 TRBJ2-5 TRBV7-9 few TGTGCCAGCAGCTTAGTAGCGGGAGTTGAGACCCAGTACTTC CASSLVAGVETQYF
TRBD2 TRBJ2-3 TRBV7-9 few TGTGCCAGCAGCTTGCCGGGAGGGACAGATACGCAGTATTTT CASSLPGGTDTQYF
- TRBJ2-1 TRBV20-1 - TGCAGTGCTAGAGATCGTAGCGGACCTTACAATGAGCAGTTCTTC CSARDRSGPYNEQFF
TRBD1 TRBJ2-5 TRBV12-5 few TGTGCTAGCCGATCCGGGACAGAAGGGACCCAGTACTTC CASRSGTEGTQYF
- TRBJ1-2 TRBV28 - TGTGCCAGCAGTTTAATCGGCAACTATGGCTACACCTTC CASSLIGNYGYTF
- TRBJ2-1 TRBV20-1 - TGCAGTGCCGGATCGACGGGGAATGAGCAGTTCTTC CSAGSTGNEQFF
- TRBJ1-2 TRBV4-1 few TGCGCCAGCAGCCAAGAGACCGTCGCCTATGGCTACACCTTC CASSQETVAYGYTF
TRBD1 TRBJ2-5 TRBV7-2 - TGTGCCAGCAGCCCGGACAGGGCGGAGACCCAGTACTTC CASSPDRAETQYF
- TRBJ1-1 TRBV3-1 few TGTGCCAGCAGCCAAGGGGGGGGGGCGCCGAACACTGAAGCTTTCTTT CASSQGGGAPNTEAFF
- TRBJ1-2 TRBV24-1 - TGTGCCACCAGTGTTGGTCACGAGGAAGGCTACACCTTC CATSVGHEEGYTF
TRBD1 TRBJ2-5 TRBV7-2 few TGTGCCAGCAGCTTAGCGGCGCGGACAGGGGGGACCCAGTACTTC CASSLAARTGGTQYF
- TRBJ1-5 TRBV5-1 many TGCGCCAGCAGCTTGGACGTCAATCAGCCCCAGCATTTT CASSLDVNQPQHF
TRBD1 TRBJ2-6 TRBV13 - TGTGCCAGCAGCTTCGGGACAGGGGGGCCTGGGGCCAACGTCCTGACTTTC CASSFGTGGPGANVLTF
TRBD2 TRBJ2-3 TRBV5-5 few TGTGCCAGCAGCCCCCGCGGGGGGGCGGGACGCACAGATACGCAGTATTTT CASSPRGGAGRTDTQYF
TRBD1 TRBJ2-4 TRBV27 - TGTGCCAGCAGTTTCCGCTTCGGGACAGTCAAACCTGGGGCCAAAAACATTCAGTACTTC CASSFRFGTVKPGAKNIQYF
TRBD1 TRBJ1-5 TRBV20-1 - TGCAGTGCTGCCCGGGACAGGGACGCCCCTCAGCCCCAGCATTTT CSAARDRDAPQPQHF
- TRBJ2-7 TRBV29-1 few TGCAGCGTTGAAGGACCCTACGAGCAGTACTTC CSVEGPYEQYF
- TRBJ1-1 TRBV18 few TGTGCCAGCTCACCACCAGTAAACACTGAAGCTTTCTTT CASSPPVNTEAFF
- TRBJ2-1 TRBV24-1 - TGTGCCACCAGTGATCCCAACAGCAATGAGCAGTTCTTC CATSDPNSNEQFF
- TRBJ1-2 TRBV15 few TGTGCCACCAGCAGAGAGATAGGGGTTTCCTATGGCTACACCTTC CATSREIGVSYGYTF
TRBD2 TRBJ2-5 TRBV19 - TGTGCCAGTAGTTCAGCTAGCGGGAGAGGACGAGAGACCCAGTACTTC CASSSASGRGRETQYF
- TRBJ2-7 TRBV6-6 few TGTGCCAGCAGTTTTGGGGAGGCGAGGGAGCAGTACTTC CASSFGEAREQYF
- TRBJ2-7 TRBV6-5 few TGTGCCAGCAGCCGGGACCCCGACTACGAGCAGTACTTC CASSRDPDYEQYF
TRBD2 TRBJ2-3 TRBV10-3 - TGTGCCATCGGGGGCAGGACTAGCGCAGGCACAGATACGCAGTATTTT CAIGGRTSAGTDTQYF
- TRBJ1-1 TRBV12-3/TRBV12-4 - TGTGCCAGCAGGCGGGAGAACACTGAAGCTTTCTTT CASRRENTEAFF
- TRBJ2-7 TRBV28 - TGTGCCAGCAGGACGGTGGTAAGCTCCTACGAGCAGTACTTC CASRTVVSSYEQYF
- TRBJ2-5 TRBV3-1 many TGTGCCAGCAGCCGAAGGGGCCAAGAGACCCAGTACTTC CASSRRGQETQYF
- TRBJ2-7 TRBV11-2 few TGTGCCAGCAGCCTACAACCGACCAACGCTTACTACGAGCAGTACTTC CASSLQPTNAYYEQYF
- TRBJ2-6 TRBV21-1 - TGTGCCAGCAGCAAACTACCGACAACTGGGGCCAACGTCCTGACTTTC CASSKLPTTGANVLTF
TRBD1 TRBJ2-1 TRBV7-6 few TGTGCCAGCAGCTCTAGGACAGGGGTAGATACCTACAATGAGCAGTTCTTC CASSSRTGVDTYNEQFF
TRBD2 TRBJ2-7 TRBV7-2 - TGTGCCAGCAGCATCGGGACTAGCGATAACGAGCAGTACTTC CASSIGTSDNEQYF
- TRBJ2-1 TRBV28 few TGTGCCAGCAACAGGGTGTCCTCCTACAATGAGCAGTTCTTC CASNRVSSYNEQFF
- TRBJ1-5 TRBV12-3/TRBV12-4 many TGTGCCAGCAGTTTCGGACAATTCAATCAGCCCCAGCATTTT CASSFGQFNQPQHF
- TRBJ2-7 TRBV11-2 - TGTGCCAGCAGCCGGGACTTGAGCCCCTACGAGCAGTACTTC CASSRDLSPYEQYF
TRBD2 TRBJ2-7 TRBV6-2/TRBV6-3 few TGTGCCAGCAGTTATCCGGGACTAGCATTTCAAGACGAGCAGTACTTC CASSYPGLAFQDEQYF
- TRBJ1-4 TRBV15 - TGTGCCACCAGCCGACCCACCCAACAACTGTTTTTT CATSRPTQQLFF
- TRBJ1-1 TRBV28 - TGTGCCAGCAGTTTCGGCGGGTCAGACACTGAAGCTTTCTTT CASSFGGSDTEAFF
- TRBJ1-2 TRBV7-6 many TGTGCCAGCAGCTTAAACAGGAACCCCACTTATGGCTACACCTTC CASSLNRNPTYGYTF